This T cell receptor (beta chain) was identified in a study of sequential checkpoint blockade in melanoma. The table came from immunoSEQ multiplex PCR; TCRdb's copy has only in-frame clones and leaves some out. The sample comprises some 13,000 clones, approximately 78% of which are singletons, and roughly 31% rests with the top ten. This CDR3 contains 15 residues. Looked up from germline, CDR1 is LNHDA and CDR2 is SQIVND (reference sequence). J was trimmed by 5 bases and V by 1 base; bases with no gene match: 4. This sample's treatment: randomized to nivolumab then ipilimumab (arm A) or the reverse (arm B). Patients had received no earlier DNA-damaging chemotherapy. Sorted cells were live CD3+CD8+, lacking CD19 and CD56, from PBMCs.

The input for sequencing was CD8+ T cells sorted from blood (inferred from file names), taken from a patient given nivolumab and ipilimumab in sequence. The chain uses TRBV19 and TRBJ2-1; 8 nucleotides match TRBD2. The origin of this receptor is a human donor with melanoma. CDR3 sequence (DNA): TGTGCCAGTAGTATAGCGGGGACTAGTGACAATGAGCAGTTCTTC. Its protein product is CASSIAGTSDNEQFF.